Reported below is one T cell receptor (beta chain). Its antigen is as yet unknown. The data belong to a study of blood T cells in healthy people across ages. Study-wide results and caveats: When one million T cells were used, diversity estimates were thought to be underestimates. Greater diversity and more naive CD4+ cells were seen in long-lived donors than in aged donors.

A sample-barcoded 5' primer and a J-beta primer mix were used in a second PCR of roughly 6 to 12 cycles. CDR3-containing paired-end reads numbering at least 2.5 million came from each sample. TCRdb called the 5' RACE reads again in MiXCR, with one record for every CDR3 protein. This repertoire shows 1,500,000 or so distinct CDR3 sequences, 35% to 45% found once; its top ten account for less than 5%. The authors extracted at least 5 micrograms of total RNA per sample. CDR1 is MNHEY, CDR2 SMNVEV, per germline (reference sequence). The germline V and J ends were trimmed by 4 bases and 4 bases, with 11 bases remaining between them. The CDR3 contains 13 residues.

This receptor was taken from a woman aged 18 to 35 in good health. The sequencing sample was made of blood. The chain uses TRBV27 and TRBJ2-7; a weak D match, TRBD1 (5 bases). The DNA of the CDR3 is TGTGCCAGCAGTTACCAGGGTGGTTACGAGCAGTACTTC. This translates into CASSYQGGYEQYF.